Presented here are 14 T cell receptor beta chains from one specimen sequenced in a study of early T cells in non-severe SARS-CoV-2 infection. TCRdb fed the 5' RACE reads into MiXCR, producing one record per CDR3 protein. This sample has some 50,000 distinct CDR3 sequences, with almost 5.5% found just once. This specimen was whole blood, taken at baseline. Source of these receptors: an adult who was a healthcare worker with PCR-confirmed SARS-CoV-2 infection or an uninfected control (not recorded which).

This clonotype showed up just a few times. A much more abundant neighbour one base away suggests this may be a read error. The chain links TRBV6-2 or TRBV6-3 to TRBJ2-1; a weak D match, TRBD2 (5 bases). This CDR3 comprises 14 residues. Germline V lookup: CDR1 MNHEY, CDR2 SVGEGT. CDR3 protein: CANSYVRADNEQFF. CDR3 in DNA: TGTGCCAACAGTTACGTGAGAGCGGACAATGAGCAGTTCTTC.

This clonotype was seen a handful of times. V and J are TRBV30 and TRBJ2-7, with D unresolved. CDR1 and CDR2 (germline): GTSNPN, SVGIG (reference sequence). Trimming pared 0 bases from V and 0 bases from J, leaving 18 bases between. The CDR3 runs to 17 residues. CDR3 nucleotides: TGTGCCTGGAGTGTCTATCCCCCACGTCGAGACTCCTACGAGCAGTACTTC. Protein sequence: CAWSVYPPRRDSYEQYF.

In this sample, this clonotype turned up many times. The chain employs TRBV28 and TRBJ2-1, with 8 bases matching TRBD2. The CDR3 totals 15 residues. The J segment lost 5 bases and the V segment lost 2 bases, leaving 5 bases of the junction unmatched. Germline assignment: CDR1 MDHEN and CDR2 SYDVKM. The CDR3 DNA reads TGTGCCAGCAGTTTAAGGGGACTAGGAAACAATGAGCAGTTCTTC. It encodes CASSLRGLGNNEQFF.

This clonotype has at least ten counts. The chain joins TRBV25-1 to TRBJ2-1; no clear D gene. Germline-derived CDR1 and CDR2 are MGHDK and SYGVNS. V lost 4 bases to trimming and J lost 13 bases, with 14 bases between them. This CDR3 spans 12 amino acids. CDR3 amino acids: CASSGSDIRQFF. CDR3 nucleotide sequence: TGTGCCAGCAGTGGGTCCGACATCCGCCAGTTCTTC.

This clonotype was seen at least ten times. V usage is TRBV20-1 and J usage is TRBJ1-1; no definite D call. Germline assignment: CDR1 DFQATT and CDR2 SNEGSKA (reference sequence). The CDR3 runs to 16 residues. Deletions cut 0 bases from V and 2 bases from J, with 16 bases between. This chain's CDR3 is CSARDAQTHLNTEAFF. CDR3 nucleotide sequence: TGCAGTGCTAGAGACGCCCAGACGCACCTTAACACTGAAGCTTTCTTT.

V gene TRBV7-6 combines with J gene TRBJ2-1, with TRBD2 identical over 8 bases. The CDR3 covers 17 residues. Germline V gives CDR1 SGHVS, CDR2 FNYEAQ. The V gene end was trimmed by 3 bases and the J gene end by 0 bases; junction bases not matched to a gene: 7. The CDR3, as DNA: TGTGCCAGCAGCTTGCTTCCGGGGGGGAGCTCCTACAATGAGCAGTTCTTC. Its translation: CASSLLPGGSSYNEQFF.

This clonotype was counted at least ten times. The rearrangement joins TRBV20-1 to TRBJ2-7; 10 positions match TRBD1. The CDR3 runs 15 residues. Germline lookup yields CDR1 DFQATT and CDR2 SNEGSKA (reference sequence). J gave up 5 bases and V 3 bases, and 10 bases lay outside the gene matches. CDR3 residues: CSASPRDRGKDEQYF. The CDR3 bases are TGCAGTGCTAGCCCCCGGGACAGGGGTAAGGACGAGCAGTACTTC.

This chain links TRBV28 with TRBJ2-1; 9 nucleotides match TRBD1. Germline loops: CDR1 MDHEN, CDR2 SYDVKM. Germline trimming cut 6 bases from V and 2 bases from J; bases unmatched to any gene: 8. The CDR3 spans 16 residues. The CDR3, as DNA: TGTGCCAGCAGACCCCGACAGGGGGTAACCTACAATGAGCAGTTCTTC. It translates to CASRPRQGVTYNEQFF.

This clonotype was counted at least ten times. The CDR3 protein is CATSDWSGGGYNEQFF. As DNA, the CDR3 is TGTGCCACCAGTGATTGGTCGGGAGGCGGCTACAATGAGCAGTTCTTC. The rearrangement uses TRBV24-1 and TRBJ2-1; 7 bases are a match to TRBD2. The ends lost 2 bases at V and 3 bases at J; junction bases unmatched: 6. Germline V gives CDR1 KGHDR, CDR2 SFDVKD. The CDR3 runs 16 residues.

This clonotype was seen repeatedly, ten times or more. DNA of the CDR3: TGTGCCAGCAGGTTAGCGGGAGGGCTAGATACGCAGTATTTT. Its protein is CASRLAGGLDTQYF. The chain links TRBV28 to TRBJ2-3; 11 bases map to TRBD2. With 6 bases clipped from V and 5 bases from J, the junction kept 4 bases outside the gene matches. Germline loops: CDR1 MDHEN, CDR2 SYDVKM. This CDR3 is 14 amino acids long.

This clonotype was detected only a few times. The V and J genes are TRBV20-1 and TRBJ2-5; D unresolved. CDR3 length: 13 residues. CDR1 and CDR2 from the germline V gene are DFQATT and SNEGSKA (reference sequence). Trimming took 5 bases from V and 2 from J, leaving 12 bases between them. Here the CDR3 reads CSALHEDQETQYF. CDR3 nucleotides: TGCAGTGCTCTACACGAGGATCAAGAGACCCAGTACTTC.

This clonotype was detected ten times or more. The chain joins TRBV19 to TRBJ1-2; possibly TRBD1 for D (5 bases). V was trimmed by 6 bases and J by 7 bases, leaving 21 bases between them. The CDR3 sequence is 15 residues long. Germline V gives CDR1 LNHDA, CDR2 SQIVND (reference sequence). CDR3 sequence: CASRGDPISWGGYTF. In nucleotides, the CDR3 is TGTGCCAGTAGAGGGGACCCCATTTCCTGGGGTGGCTACACCTTC.

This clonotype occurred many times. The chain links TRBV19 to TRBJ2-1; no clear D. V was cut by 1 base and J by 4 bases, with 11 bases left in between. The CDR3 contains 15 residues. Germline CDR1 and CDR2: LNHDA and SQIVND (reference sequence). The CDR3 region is CASSIGVEAYNEQFF. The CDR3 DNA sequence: TGTGCCAGTAGTATAGGGGTAGAGGCTTACAATGAGCAGTTCTTC.

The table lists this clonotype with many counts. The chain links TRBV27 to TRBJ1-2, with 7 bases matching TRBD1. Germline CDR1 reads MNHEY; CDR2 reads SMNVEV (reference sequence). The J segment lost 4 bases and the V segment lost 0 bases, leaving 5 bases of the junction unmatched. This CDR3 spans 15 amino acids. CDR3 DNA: TGTGCCAGCAGTTTATCCCCAGGGGGTAGCTATGGCTACACCTTC. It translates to CASSLSPGGSYGYTF.